This T cell receptor (beta chain) originates from a study of T cells expressing NK-cell markers. Germline lookup yields CDR1 MRHNA and CDR2 SNTAGT. The CDR3 runs to 16 residues. From its re-call of the 5' RACE reads, TCRdb lists each CDR3 protein once, without DNA. The specimen's table records about 150,000 distinct CDR3 sequences. This sequence originates from a man aged 18 to 69 in good health. The chain is built from TRBV6-4 and TRBJ2-1; the D call from TCRdb, TRBD1, cannot be confirmed without DNA. Material for sequencing was blood T cells: a sorted CD56 or NKG2C T cell subset, CD4+ or CD8+ T cells, or bulk PBMC T cells (not recorded which). CDR3 loop: CASSEESERPWNEQFF.